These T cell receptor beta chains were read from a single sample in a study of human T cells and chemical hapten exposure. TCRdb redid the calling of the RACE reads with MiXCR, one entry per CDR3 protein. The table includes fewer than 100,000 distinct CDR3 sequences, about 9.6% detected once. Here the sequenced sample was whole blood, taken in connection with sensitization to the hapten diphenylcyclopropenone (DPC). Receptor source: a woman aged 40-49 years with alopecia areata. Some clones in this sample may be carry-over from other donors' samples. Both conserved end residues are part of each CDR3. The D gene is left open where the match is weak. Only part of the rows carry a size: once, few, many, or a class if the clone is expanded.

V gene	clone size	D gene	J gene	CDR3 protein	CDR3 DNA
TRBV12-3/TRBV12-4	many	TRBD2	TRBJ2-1	CASSFLGLAGNEQFF	TGTGCCAGCAGTTTTCTAGGACTAGCTGGGAATGAGCAGTTCTTC
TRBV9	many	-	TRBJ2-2	CASLDIYGELFF	TGTGCCAGCCTGGATATTTACGGGGAGCTGTTTTTT
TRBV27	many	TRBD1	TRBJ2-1	CASSLVGQGLDEQFF	TGTGCCAGCAGTTTAGTGGGACAGGGCCTGGATGAGCAGTTCTTC
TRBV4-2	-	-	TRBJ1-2	CASSQDDRPNYGYTF	TGTGCCAGCAGCCAAGATGACAGACCTAACTATGGCTACACCTTC
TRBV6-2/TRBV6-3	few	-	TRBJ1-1	CASSPVGASMNTEAFF	TGTGCCAGCAGCCCCGTGGGGGCTTCCATGAACACTGAAGCTTTCTTT
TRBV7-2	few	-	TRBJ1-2	CASSLSDSALGYTF	TGTGCCAGCAGCTTATCCGACTCGGCTTTGGGCTACACCTTC
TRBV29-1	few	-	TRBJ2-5	CSVAGQPGETQYF	TGCAGCGTTGCAGGACAACCTGGGGAGACCCAGTACTTC
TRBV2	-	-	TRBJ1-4	CASRRTAGANEKLFF	TGTGCCAGCAGGAGGACTGCGGGGGCTAATGAAAAACTGTTTTTT
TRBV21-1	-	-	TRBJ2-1	CASSKDPVGDEQFF	TGTGCCAGCAGCAAAGATCCGGTGGGGGATGAGCAGTTCTTC
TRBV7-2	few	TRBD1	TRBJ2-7	CASSLVPGQALGEQYF	TGTGCCAGCAGCTTAGTTCCGGGACAGGCCCTTGGCGAGCAGTACTTC
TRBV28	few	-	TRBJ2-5	CASSLSLNQETQYF	TGTGCCAGCAGTTTATCTCTGAACCAAGAGACCCAGTACTTC
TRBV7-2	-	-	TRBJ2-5	CASSRLVERETQYF	TGTGCCAGCAGCCGCCTCGTTGAGCGGGAGACCCAGTACTTC
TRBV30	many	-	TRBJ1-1	CAWSVWGAEAFF	TGTGCCTGGAGTGTATGGGGGGCGGAAGCTTTCTTT
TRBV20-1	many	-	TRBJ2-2	CSASPLPGTRYTGELFF	TGCAGTGCTAGCCCTCTTCCGGGGACTCGATACACCGGGGAGCTGTTTTTT
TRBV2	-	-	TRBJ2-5	CASTYRVTETQYF	TGTGCCAGCACCTACAGGGTTACAGAGACCCAGTACTTC
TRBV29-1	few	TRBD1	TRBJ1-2	CSVDRGSGYGYTF	TGCAGCGTCGACAGGGGATCGGGCTATGGCTACACCTTC
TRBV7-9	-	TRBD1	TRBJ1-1	CASSRGTGRTEAFF	TGTGCCAGCAGCAGGGGGACAGGGCGAACTGAAGCTTTCTTT
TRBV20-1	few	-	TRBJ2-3	CSAPLAGYTQYF	TGCAGTGCTCCGCTAGCTGGCTATACGCAGTATTTT
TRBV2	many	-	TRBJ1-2	CASSYHRGYTF	TGTGCCAGCAGTTATCACAGGGGCTACACCTTC
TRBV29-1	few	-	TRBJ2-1	CSGRDNEQFF	TGCAGCGGACGGGACAATGAGCAGTTCTTC
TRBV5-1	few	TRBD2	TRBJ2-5	CASSLLAGVETQYF	TGCGCCAGCAGCTTGCTAGCGGGAGTAGAGACCCAGTACTTC
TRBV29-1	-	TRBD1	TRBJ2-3	CSVEDRGIDTQYF	TGCAGCGTTGAGGACAGGGGTATTGATACGCAGTATTTT
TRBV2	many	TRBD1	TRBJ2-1	CASSVDRASYNEQFF	TGTGCCAGCAGTGTTGACAGGGCATCCTACAATGAGCAGTTCTTC
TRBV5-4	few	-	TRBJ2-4	CASSFPGEGKNIQYF	TGTGCCAGCAGCTTTCCGGGAGAAGGCAAAAACATTCAGTACTTC
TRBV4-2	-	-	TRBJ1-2	CASSQEASAGYTF	TGTGCCAGCAGCCAAGAAGCCAGCGCGGGCTACACCTTC
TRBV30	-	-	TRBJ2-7	CAWSSGRHEQYF	TGTGCCTGGAGTTCTGGGAGGCACGAGCAGTACTTC
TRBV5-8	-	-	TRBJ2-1	CASSLDSSPVYNEQFF	TGTGCCAGCAGCCTCGACAGTTCCCCTGTCTACAATGAGCAGTTCTTC
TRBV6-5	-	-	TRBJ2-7	CASSYRPTSGEQYF	TGTGCCAGCAGTTACCGACCGACTAGTGGCGAGCAGTACTTC
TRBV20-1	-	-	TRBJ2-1	CSASHGRLYNEQFF	TGCAGTGCTTCGCATGGGCGACTCTACAATGAGCAGTTCTTC
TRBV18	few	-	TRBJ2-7	CASSLVRDGQYF	TGTGCCAGCTCACTAGTCCGAGACGGGCAGTACTTC
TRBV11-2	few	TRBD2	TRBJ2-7	CASSLGTGGSYEQYF	TGTGCCAGCAGCTTAGGTACGGGGGGCTCCTACGAGCAGTACTTC
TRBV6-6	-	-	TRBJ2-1	CASSPLHNEQFF	TGTGCCAGCAGTCCCCTCCACAATGAGCAGTTCTTC
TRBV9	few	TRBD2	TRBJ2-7	CASSVASGHYEQYF	TGTGCCAGCAGCGTAGCTAGCGGGCACTACGAGCAGTACTTC
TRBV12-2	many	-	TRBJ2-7	CASRLNFRGFYEQYF	TGTGCAAGTCGTTTAAATTTCCGTGGATTTTACGAGCAGTACTTC
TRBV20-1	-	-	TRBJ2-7	CSAPRDRSYEQYF	TGCAGTGCTCCACGGGACCGATCCTACGAGCAGTACTTC
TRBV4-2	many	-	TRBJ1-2	CASSQESYGYTF	TGTGCCAGCAGCCAAGAGAGTTATGGCTACACCTTC
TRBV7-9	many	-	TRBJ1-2	CASSLAGVRYGYTF	TGTGCCAGCAGCTTAGCAGGGGTTCGCTATGGCTACACCTTC
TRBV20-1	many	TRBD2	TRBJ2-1	CSAPSGSYNEQFF	TGCAGTGCGCCTAGCGGTTCCTACAATGAGCAGTTCTTC
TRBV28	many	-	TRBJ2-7	CASSPYRGSTGYEQYF	TGTGCCAGCAGCCCTTATAGAGGCTCCACCGGCTACGAGCAGTACTTC
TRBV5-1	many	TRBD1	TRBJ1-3	CASSLSPGGSLSGNTIYF	TGCGCCAGCAGCTTGAGCCCAGGGGGGAGTCTCTCTGGAAACACCATATATTTT
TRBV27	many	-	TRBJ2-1	CASSFDLPRLLSYNEQFF	TGTGCCAGCAGTTTTGACCTCCCGCGGTTACTATCCTACAATGAGCAGTTCTTC
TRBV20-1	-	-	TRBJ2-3	CSARAPAAVNTQYF	TGCAGTGCTAGGGCCCCCGCCGCGGTGAATACGCAGTATTTT
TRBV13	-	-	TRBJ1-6	CASSLVGDGNSPLHF	TGTGCCAGCAGCTTAGTGGGAGATGGGAATTCACCCCTCCACTTT
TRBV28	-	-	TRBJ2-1	CASSREQGYNEQFF	TGTGCCAGCAGTCGAGAACAGGGATACAATGAGCAGTTCTTC
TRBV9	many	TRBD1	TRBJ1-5	CASSGTGERGQPQHF	TGTGCCAGCAGCGGCACAGGGGAAAGGGGTCAGCCCCAGCATTTT
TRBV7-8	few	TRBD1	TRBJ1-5	CASSFYTVRTGRNQPQHF	TGTGCCAGCAGCTTTTACACAGTCCGGACAGGGAGAAATCAGCCCCAGCATTTT